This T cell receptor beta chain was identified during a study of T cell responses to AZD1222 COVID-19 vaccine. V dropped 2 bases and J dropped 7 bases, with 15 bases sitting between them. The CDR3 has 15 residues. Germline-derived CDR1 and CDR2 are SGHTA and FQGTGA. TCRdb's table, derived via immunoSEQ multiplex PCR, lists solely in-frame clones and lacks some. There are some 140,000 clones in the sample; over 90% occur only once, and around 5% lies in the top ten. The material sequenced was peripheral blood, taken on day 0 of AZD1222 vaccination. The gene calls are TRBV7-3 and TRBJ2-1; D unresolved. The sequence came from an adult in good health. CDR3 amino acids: CASSLAGGVRNEQFF. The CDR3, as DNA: TGTGCCAGCAGCTTAGCAGGTGGGGTCAGGAATGAGCAGTTCTTC.